These 27 T cell receptor beta chains were all obtained from the same sample, sequenced in a study of T cells expressing NK-cell markers. TCRdb reanalyzed the 5' RACE reads and collapses them to one entry per CDR3 protein, without DNA. The sample includes 300,000 to 450,000 distinct CDR3 sequences. Sequences were obtained from blood T cells: a sorted CD56 or NKG2C T cell subset, CD4+ or CD8+ T cells, or bulk PBMC T cells (not recorded which). All receptors derive from a man aged 18-69 years in good health.

This chain links TRBV4-1 with TRBJ1-5. This CDR3 contains 16 residues. The germline V gene encodes CDR1 MGHRA and CDR2 YSYEKL. The CDR3 sequence: CASSQEMDGSNQPQHF.

The chain is built from TRBV5-1 and TRBJ2-5; TCRdb proposes TRBD2, but this gene call is untestable without DNA. Per germline, CDR1 SGHRS and CDR2 YFSETQ. This CDR3 contains 19 residues. The CDR3 here is CASSRRGLAGGLQQETQYF.

V is TRBV2 and J is TRBJ2-4. This CDR3 contains 16 residues. Germline CDR1 is SNHLY and CDR2 is FYNNEI. CDR3: CASTFEDGSTKNIQYF.

The J gene is TRBJ1-2, the V gene TRBV3-1; TCRdb designates TRBD1, a call that cannot be tested without DNA. The CDR3 covers 15 residues. Germline CDR1 reads LGHDT; CDR2 reads YNNKEL (reference sequence). CDR3 loop: CASSRGSGTGVGYTF.

This chain links TRBV5-1 with TRBJ2-1; the TCRdb call, TRBD1, lacks DNA for checking. This CDR3 comprises 15 residues. Germline V CDR1 and CDR2: SGHRS, YFSETQ. The CDR3 spells CASRRTGGSYNEQFF.

The CDR3 loop is CASSQVGGVSTDTQYF. The chain uses TRBV4-2 and TRBJ2-3; no DNA is available, so the TRBD2 call from TCRdb remains unchecked. The CDR3 has 16 residues. Germline CDR1 and CDR2: LGHNA and YNFKEQ.

The chain is built from TRBV12-3 or TRBV12-4 and TRBJ2-7; without DNA, the TCRdb call of TRBD1 cannot be checked. The CDR3 has 15 residues. CDR3 sequence: CASSPLIGTINEQYF.

This chain's CDR3 is CASSLPLFRGTGELFF. J is TRBJ2-2 and V is TRBV5-5; TCRdb selects TRBD2, and the lack of DNA leaves this call unchecked. CDR1 and CDR2 (germline): SGHKS, YYEKEE (reference sequence). The CDR3 covers 16 residues.

This chain joins TRBV27 and TRBJ1-2; TCRdb proposes TRBD1, but this gene call is untestable without DNA. CDR3 length: 16 amino acids. Germline V gene data show CDR1 as MNHEY and CDR2 as SMNVEV (reference sequence). The CDR3: CASSLTPDSLNYGYTF.

The genes are TRBV11-2 and TRBJ2-3; absent DNA, TCRdb's TRBD1 call cannot be checked. The CDR3 loop spans 16 amino acids. In germline, CDR1 is SGHAT, CDR2 FQNNGV. CDR3 amino acids: CASSLGPGPRIGTQYF.

This chain connects TRBV7-2 to TRBJ2-3. Per germline, CDR1 SGHTA and CDR2 FQGNSA. The CDR3 sequence is 13 residues long. The CDR3 loop reads CASSFVDTDTQYF.

V gene TRBV7-9 combines with J gene TRBJ1-6. This CDR3 has 15 amino acids. Germline V gene data show CDR1 as SEHNR and CDR2 as FQNEAQ (reference sequence). The CDR3 loop reads CASSLLGSYNSPLHF.

CDR3: CASSTRDRGDNEQFF. The chain employs TRBV25-1 and TRBJ2-1; TCRdb's D call, TRBD1, is unchecked because there is no DNA. The CDR3 has 15 residues. CDR1 and CDR2 from the germline V gene are MGHDK and SYGVNS.

The CDR3 spells CASSPTPGDRNTEAFF. The rearrangement uses TRBV5-1 and TRBJ1-1; the D call from TCRdb, TRBD1, cannot be confirmed without DNA. The CDR3 has 16 residues. Germline CDR1 is SGHRS and CDR2 is YFSETQ.

This rearrangement joins TRBV29-1 to TRBJ2-3; the D call from TCRdb, TRBD1, cannot be confirmed without DNA. The CDR3 consists of 15 residues. CDR1 and CDR2 (germline): SQVTM, ANQGSEA. The CDR3 region is CSVSPPAGGLDTQYF.

The V gene is TRBV5-4, the J gene TRBJ1-1; TCRdb's D call, TRBD1, is unchecked because there is no DNA. Germline loops: CDR1 SGHNT, CDR2 YYREEE (reference sequence). There are 13 residues in the CDR3. The CDR3: CASSSGQDNEAFF.

V and J are TRBV5-1 and TRBJ2-7; the D call of TRBD1 rests on TCRdb alone, since no DNA is present to check it. This CDR3 is built from 13 residues. Germline CDR1 SGHRS, CDR2 YFSETQ. The CDR3 here is CASSIGGTYEQYF.

The V gene is TRBV6-1, the J gene TRBJ1-2; TCRdb names TRBD1, which stays unverified in the absence of DNA. This CDR3 spans 15 amino acids. Per germline, CDR1 MNHNS and CDR2 SASEGT. The CDR3 sequence: CASSERQGAFYGYTF.

The gene calls are TRBV5-1 and TRBJ1-2; the D gene TCRdb calls, TRBD1, cannot be checked with no DNA. The CDR3 totals 14 residues. Germline lookup yields CDR1 SGHRS and CDR2 YFSETQ. This chain's CDR3 is CASSPGQRNYGYTF.

The CDR3: CASRNGGTGQETQYF. The rearrangement uses TRBV11-2 and TRBJ2-5; checking the TCRdb D call of TRBD1 is not possible without DNA. Germline CDR1 is SGHAT and CDR2 is FQNNGV. The length of the CDR3 is 15 residues. Based on the CDR3 plus reference TRBV11-2 and TRBJ2-5, the full variable domain is EAGVAQSPRYKIIEKRQSVAFWCNPISGHATLYWYQQILGQGPKLLIQFQNNGVVDDSQLPKDRFSAERLKGVDSTLKIQPAKLEDSAVYLCASRNGGTGQETQYFGPGTRLLVL.

The chain links TRBV5-1 to TRBJ2-5; TCRdb gives TRBD2 as the D gene, but with no DNA this cannot be confirmed. CDR1 is SGHRS and CDR2 is YFSETQ in the germline V gene. This CDR3 has 20 residues. The CDR3 is CASSFLPGTSGAMYQETQYF. The variable domain in full, with the rest retrieved from reference TRBV5-1 and TRBJ2-5, is KAGVTQTPRYLIKTRGQQVTLSCSPISGHRSVSWYQQTPGQGLQFLFEYFSETQRNKGNFPGRFSGRQFSNSRSEMNVSTLELGDSALYLCASSFLPGTSGAMYQETQYFGPGTRLLVL.

This chain connects TRBV7-8 to TRBJ2-7. The length of the CDR3 is 13 residues. Looked up from germline, CDR1 is SGHVS and CDR2 is FQNEAQ. CDR3 loop: CASSWQLNYEQYF.

This sequence joins TRBV19 and TRBJ2-2; TCRdb picks TRBD1, but there is no DNA to check that call. Germline V gene sequence: CDR1 LNHDA, CDR2 SQIVND (reference sequence). This CDR3 has 15 amino acids. The chain's CDR3 is CASSIQGGMVGELFF.

V and J are TRBV5-1 and TRBJ1-2. The CDR3 is 16 residues long. CDR1 and CDR2 from the germline V gene are SGHRS and YFSETQ. The CDR3 region is CASSLVLQGGAYGYTF. Combining the CDR3 with reference TRBV5-1 and TRBJ1-2 gives the whole variable domain KAGVTQTPRYLIKTRGQQVTLSCSPISGHRSVSWYQQTPGQGLQFLFEYFSETQRNKGNFPGRFSGRQFSNSRSEMNVSTLELGDSALYLCASSLVLQGGAYGYTFGSGTRLTVV.

V and J are TRBV5-1 and TRBJ2-1; TCRdb's D call, TRBD2, is unchecked because there is no DNA. Germline V gene data show CDR1 as SGHRS and CDR2 as YFSETQ. The CDR3 is 19 residues long. CDR3 protein: CASSFRASGALRSYNEQFF.

This chain links TRBV7-9 with TRBJ2-3. This CDR3 has 17 amino acids. Per germline, CDR1 SEHNR and CDR2 FQNEAQ (reference sequence). The CDR3 loop is CASSLVGRAPGTDTQYF. The variable domain in full, with the rest retrieved from reference TRBV7-9 and TRBJ2-3, is DTGVSQNPRHKITKRGQNVTFRCDPISEHNRLYWYRQTLGQGPEFLTYFQNEAQLEKSRLLSDRFSAERPKGSFSTLEIQRTEQGDSAMYLCASSLVGRAPGTDTQYFGPGTRLTVL.

The chain joins TRBV11-2 to TRBJ2-2; the D call of TRBD2 rests on TCRdb alone, since no DNA is present to check it. CDR3 size: 15 residues. The germline gives CDR1 SGHAT, CDR2 FQNNGV. CDR3 sequence: CASSLVRGVTGELFF.